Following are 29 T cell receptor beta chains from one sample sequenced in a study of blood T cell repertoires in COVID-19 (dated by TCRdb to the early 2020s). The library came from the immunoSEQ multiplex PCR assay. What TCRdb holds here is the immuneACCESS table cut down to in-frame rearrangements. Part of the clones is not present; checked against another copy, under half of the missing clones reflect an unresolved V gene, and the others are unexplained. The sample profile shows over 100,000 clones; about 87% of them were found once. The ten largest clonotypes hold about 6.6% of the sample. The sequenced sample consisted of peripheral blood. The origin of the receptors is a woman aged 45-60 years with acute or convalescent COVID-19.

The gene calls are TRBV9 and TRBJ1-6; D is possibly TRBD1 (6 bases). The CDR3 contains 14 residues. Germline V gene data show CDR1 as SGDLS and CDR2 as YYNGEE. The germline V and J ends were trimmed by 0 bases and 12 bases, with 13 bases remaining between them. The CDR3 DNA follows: TGTGCCAGCAGCGTAGAGCGGGGGCGGGGACCCCTCCACTTT. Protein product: CASSVERGRGPLHF.

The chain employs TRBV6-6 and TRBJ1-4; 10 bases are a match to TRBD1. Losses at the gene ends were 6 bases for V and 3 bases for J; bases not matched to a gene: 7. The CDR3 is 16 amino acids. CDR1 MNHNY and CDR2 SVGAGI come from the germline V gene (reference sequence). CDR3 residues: CASRPGQGSANEKLFF. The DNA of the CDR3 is TGTGCCAGCAGACCGGGACAGGGGAGTGCTAATGAAAAACTGTTTTTT.

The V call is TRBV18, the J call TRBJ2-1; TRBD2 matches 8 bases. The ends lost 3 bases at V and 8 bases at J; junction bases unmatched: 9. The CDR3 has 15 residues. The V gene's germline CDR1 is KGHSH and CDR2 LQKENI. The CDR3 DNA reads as TGTGCCAGCTCACCCGCCGGGGGGGCCTTGCATGAGCAGTTCTTC. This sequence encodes CASSPAGGALHEQFF.

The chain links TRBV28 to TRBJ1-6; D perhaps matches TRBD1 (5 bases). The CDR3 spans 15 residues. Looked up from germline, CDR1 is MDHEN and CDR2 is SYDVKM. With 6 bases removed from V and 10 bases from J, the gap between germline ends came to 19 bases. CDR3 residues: CASRKAGSTFSPLHF. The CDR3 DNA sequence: TGTGCCAGCAGGAAGGCAGGGTCCACCTTCTCACCCCTCCACTTT. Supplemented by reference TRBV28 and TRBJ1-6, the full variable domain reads DVKVTQSSRYLVKRTGEKVFLECVQDMDHENMFWYRQDPGLGLRLIYFSYDVKMKEKGDIPEGYSVSREKKERFSLILESASTNQTSMYLCASRKAGSTFSPLHFGNGTRLTVT.

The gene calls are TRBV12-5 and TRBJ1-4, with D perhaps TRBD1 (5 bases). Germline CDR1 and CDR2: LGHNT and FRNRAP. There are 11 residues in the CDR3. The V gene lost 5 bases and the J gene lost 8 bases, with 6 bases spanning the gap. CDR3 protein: CASGAGEKLFF. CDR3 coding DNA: TGTGCTAGTGGTGCAGGGGAAAAACTGTTTTTT.

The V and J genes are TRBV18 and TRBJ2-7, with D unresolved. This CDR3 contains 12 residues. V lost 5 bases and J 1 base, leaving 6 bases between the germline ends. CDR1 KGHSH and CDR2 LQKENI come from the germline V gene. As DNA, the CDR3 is TGTGCCAGCTCAGGTCAGTCCTACGAGCAGTACTTC. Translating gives CASSGQSYEQYF.

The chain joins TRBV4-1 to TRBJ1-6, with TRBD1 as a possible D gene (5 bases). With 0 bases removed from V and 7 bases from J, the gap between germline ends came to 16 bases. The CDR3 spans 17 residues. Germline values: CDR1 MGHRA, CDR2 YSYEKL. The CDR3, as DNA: TGCGCCAGCAGCCAAGAGGTCCCGGAGGGGCAGAATTCACCCCTCCACTTT. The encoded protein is CASSQEVPEGQNSPLHF.

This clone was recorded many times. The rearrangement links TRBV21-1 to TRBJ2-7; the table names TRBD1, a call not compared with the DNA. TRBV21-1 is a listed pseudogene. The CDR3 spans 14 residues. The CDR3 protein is CASSKGRTAYEQYF. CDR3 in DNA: TGTGCCAGCAGCAAAGGTCGGACAGCCTACGAGCAGTACTTC.

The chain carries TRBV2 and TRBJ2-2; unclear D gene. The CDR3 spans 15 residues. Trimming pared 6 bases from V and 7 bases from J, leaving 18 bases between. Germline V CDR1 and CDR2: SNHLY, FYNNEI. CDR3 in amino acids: CASSPEVPPFGELFF. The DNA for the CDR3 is TGTGCCAGCAGCCCCGAGGTTCCTCCGTTCGGGGAGCTGTTTTTT.

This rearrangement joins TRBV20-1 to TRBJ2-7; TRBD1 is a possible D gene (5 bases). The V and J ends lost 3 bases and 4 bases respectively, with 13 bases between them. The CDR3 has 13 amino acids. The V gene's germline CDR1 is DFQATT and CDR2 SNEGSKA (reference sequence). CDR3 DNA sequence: TGCAGTGCTAGTCGGCAGGGAATGTACGAGCAGTACTTC. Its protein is CSASRQGMYEQYF.

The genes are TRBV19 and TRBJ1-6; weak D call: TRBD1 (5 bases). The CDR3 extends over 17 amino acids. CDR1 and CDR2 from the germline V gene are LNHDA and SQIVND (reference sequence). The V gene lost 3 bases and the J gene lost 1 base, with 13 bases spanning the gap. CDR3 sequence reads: CASSMARGESYNSPLHF. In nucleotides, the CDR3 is TGTGCCAGTAGTATGGCCCGGGGGGAGTCCTATAATTCACCCCTCCACTTT. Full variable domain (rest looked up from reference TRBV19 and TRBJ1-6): DGGITQSPKYLFRKEGQNVTLSCEQNLNHDAMYWYRQDPGQGLRLIYYSQIVNDFQKGDIAEGYSVSREKKESFPLTVTSAQKNPTAFYLCASSMARGESYNSPLHFGNGTRLTVT.

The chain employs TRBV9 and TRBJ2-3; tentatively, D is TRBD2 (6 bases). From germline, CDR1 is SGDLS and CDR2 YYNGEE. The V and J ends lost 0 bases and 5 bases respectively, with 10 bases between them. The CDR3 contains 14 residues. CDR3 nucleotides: TGTGCCAGCAGCGTAGGCAGCGGGCAAGATACGCAGTATTTT. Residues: CASSVGSGQDTQYF.

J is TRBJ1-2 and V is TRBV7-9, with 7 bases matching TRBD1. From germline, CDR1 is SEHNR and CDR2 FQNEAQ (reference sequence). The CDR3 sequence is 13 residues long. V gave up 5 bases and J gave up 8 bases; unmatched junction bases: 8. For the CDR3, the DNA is TGTGCCAGCAGCCCTTGGACAGGAGGAGGCTACACCTTC. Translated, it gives CASSPWTGGGYTF.

The CDR3 DNA reads as TGTGCCAGCAGCCTTACGGGGGCGGGAGGTGAAAAACTGTTTTTT. Its translation is CASSLTGAGGEKLFF. This chain links TRBV5-6 with TRBJ1-4; tentative D call: TRBD1 (6 bases). This CDR3 comprises 15 residues. The V gene lost 4 bases and the J gene lost 7 bases, with 17 bases spanning the gap. Germline loops: CDR1 SGHDT, CDR2 YYEEEE.

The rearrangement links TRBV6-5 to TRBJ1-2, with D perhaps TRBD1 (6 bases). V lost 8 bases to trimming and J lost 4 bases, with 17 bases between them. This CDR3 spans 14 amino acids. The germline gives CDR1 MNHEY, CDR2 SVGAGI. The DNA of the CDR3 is TGTGCCAGCGGATCCCTAGGGACACCCTATGGCTACACCTTC. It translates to CASGSLGTPYGYTF.

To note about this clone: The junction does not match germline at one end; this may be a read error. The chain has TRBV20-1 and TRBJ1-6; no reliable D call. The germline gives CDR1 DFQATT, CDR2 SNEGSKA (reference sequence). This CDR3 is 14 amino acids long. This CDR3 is CSASRPRANSPFHF. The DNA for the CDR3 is TGCAGTGCTAGTCGACCGAGGGCCAATTCACCCTTCCACTTT.

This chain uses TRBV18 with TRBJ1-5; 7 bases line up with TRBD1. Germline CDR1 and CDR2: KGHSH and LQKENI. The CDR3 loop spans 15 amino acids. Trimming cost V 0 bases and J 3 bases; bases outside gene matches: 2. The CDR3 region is CASSPPGQSNQPQHF. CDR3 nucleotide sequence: TGTGCCAGCTCACCACCGGGACAGTCCAATCAGCCCCAGCATTTT.

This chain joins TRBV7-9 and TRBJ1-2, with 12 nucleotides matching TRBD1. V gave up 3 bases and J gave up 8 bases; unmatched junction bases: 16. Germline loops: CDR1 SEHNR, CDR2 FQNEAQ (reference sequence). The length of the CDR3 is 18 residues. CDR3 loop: CASSLPSGQGASTSGYTF. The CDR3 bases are TGTGCCAGCAGCTTGCCCTCGGGACAGGGGGCTTCCACCTCCGGCTACACCTTC. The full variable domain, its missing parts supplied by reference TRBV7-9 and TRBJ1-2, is DTGVSQNPRHKITKRGQNVTFRCDPISEHNRLYWYRQTLGQGPEFLTYFQNEAQLEKSRLLSDRFSAERPKGSFSTLEIQRTEQGDSAMYLCASSLPSGQGASTSGYTFGSGTRLTVV.

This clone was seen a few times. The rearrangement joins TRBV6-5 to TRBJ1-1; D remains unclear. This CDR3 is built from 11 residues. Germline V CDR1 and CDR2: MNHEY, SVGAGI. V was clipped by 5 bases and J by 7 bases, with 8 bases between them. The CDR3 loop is CASSSMSEAFF. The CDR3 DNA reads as TGTGCCAGCAGTAGTATGAGTGAAGCTTTCTTT.

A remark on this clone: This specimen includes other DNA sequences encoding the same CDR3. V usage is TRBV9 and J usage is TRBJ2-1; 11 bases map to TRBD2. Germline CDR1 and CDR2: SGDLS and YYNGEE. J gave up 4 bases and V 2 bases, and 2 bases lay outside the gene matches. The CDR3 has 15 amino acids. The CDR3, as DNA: TGTGCCAGCAGCGTCCTAGCGGGGGGTTACAATGAGCAGTTCTTC. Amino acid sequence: CASSVLAGGYNEQFF.

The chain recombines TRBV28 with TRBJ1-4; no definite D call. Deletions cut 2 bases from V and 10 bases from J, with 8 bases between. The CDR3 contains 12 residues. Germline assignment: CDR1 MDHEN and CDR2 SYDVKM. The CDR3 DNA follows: TGTGCCAGCAGTTTAGGAGGCACAAAACTGTTTTTT. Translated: CASSLGGTKLFF.

The CDR3 loop is CASSYKGQGNYEQYF. The CDR3 DNA reads as TGCGCCAGCAGCTACAAGGGACAGGGTAACTACGAGCAGTACTTC. This rearrangement joins TRBV5-1 to TRBJ2-7; TRBD1 agrees at 9 bases. The CDR3 has 15 amino acids. Germline-derived CDR1 and CDR2 are SGHRS and YFSETQ. V gave up 3 bases and J gave up 3 bases; unmatched junction bases: 7.

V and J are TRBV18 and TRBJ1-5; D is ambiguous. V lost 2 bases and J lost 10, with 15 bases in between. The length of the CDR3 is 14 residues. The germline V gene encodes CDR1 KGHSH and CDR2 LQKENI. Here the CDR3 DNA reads TGTGCCAGCTCACCAGGTTACCGGGAACAACCCCAGCATTTT. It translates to CASSPGYREQPQHF.

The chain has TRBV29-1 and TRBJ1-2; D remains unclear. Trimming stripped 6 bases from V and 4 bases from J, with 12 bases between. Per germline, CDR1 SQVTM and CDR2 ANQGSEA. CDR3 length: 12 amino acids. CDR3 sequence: CSVADEGYGYTF. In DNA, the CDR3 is TGCAGCGTAGCCGACGAGGGCTATGGCTACACCTTC.

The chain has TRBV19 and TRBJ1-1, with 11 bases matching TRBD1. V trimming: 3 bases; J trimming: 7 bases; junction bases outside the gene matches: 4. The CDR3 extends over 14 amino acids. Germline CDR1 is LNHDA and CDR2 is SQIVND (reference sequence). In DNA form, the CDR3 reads TGTGCCAGTAGTATTAGGGGACAGGGGGATGAAGCTTTCTTT. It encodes CASSIRGQGDEAFF.

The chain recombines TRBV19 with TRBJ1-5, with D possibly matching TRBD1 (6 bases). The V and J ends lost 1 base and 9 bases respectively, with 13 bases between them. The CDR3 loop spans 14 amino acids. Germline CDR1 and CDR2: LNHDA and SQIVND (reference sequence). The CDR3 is CASSIGTASWPQHF. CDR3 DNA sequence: TGTGCCAGTAGTATAGGGACAGCCTCGTGGCCCCAGCATTTT.

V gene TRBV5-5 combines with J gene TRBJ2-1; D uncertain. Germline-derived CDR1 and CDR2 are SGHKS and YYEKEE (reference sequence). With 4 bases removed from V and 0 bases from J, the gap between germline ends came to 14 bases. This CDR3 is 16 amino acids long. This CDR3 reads CASSPAIQHSYNEQFF. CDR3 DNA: TGTGCCAGCAGCCCCGCCATCCAACACTCCTACAATGAGCAGTTCTTC.

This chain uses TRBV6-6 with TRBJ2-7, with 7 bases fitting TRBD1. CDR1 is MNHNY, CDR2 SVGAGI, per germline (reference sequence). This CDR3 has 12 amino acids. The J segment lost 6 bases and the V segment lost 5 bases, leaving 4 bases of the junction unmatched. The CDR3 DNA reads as TGTGCCAGCAGTACGAACAGGGGCGAGCAGTACTTC. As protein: CASSTNRGEQYF.

CDR3 protein: CASSYSGGEGYGYTF. Here the CDR3 DNA reads TGTGCCAGCAGTTACTCGGGCGGGGAAGGCTATGGCTACACCTTC. The chain links TRBV6-5 to TRBJ1-2; D remains ambiguous. Trimming took off 0 bases at V and 4 bases at J, with 12 bases between the two ends. CDR3 size: 15 residues. Germline V gene sequence: CDR1 MNHEY, CDR2 SVGAGI.